What follows is one T cell receptor (beta chain) and its context. Template material for amplifying TCR beta CDR3 regions consisted of RNA transcripts. Primed by the HTBI set, a first-round RT-PCR was run on the TCR CDR3. TCRdb independently ran MiXCR on the multiplex PCR reads; one entry per CDR3 protein. The repertoire consists of hundreds of thousands of distinct CDR3 sequences, with less than 15% occurring once and the leading ten covering approximately 13%. The CDR3 covers 15 residues. CDR1 LNHDA and CDR2 SQIVND come from the germline V gene (reference sequence). The V segment lost 4 bases and the J segment 4 bases; nucleotides outside the gene matches: 8. The record originates from a study of T cells in Graves' hyperthyroidism and ophthalmopathy.

Sample: blood. The receptor comes from a woman aged 40 to 55 with Graves' hyperthyroidism. V and J are TRBV19 and TRBJ2-3, with TRBD1 matching over 7 bases. The CDR3 is CASSNRGLHPDTQYF. CDR3 DNA sequence: TGTGCCAGTAGTAACAGGGGCCTTCATCCAGATACGCAGTATTTT. Full variable domain (rest looked up from reference TRBV19 and TRBJ2-3): DGGITQSPKYLFRKEGQNVTLSCEQNLNHDAMYWYRQDPGQGLRLIYYSQIVNDFQKGDIAEGYSVSREKKESFPLTVTSAQKNPTAFYLCASSNRGLHPDTQYFGPGTRLTVL.